This T cell receptor (beta chain) is drawn from a study of read filtering for tumor transcriptome and immune sequencing. This library used roughly 430 ng RNA and molecular barcoded adaptors spanning alpha/delta and beta/gamma chains. MiXCR was run by TCRdb on the reads, yielding one entry per CDR3 protein. The repertoire includes around 65,000 distinct CDR3 sequences, roughly 18% of them detected once, and more than 13% sits in the top ten. Trimming stripped 6 bases from V and 0 bases from J, with 17 bases between. The germline gives CDR1 LNHDA, CDR2 SQIVND (reference sequence). The CDR3 sequence is 16 residues long. This clonotype showed up many times.

The sample was a population of CD138-negative cells sorted from bone marrow. V is TRBV19 and J is TRBJ1-1; TRBD1 is a possible D gene (5 bases). This TCR was recovered from a donor aged 40 or older with multiple myeloma. CDR3 sequence reads: CASSAGGRTVNTEAFF. The CDR3 coding sequence is TGTGCCAGTAGCGCGGGGGGACGGACGGTGAACACTGAAGCTTTCTTT.